This T cell receptor (beta chain) was sequenced during a study of blood T cell repertoires in COVID-19. Study details: Nucleic acid was either cDNA or gDNA, and it came from T cells, B-cell-depleted T cells, or PBMCs.

Per the original methods: Using reference gene primer amplification, nucleated cell counts were estimated. Produced via immunoSEQ multiplex PCR; TCRdb's table is partial and in-frame only. D and trimming were read from the DNA, whereas the V and J calls and clone size are those reported in that table. The sample lists some 250,000 clones; more than 75% were seen once. The V and J ends lost 8 bases and 4 bases, in that order; junction bases with no gene match: 7. This CDR3 is 13 amino acids long. The germline V gene encodes CDR1 MGHRA and CDR2 YSYEKL. The clonotype comes from a woman between 40 and 50 years old who had recovered from COVID-19. The gene calls are TRBV4-1 and TRBJ1-1; the match to TRBD1 covers 7 bases. Sequencing input: peripheral blood. CDR3 nucleotide sequence: TGCGCCAGCGCAAAGGGGGCAGGCACTGAAGCTTTCTTT. Its translation is CASAKGAGTEAFF.